Included here is one T cell receptor (beta chain) sequence, with context. There is no known antigen for this receptor. There are no base qualities to consult, and no much larger clone falls within one base. Ficoll-Paque density gradient centrifugation was the method used to isolate PBMCs. This sample stems from a study of T-cell memory formation after mild COVID-19 (dated by TCRdb to the early 2020s). Turning to the overall study: TCR sequence clusters from the two donors were largely donor specific. The cohort was made up of two young adult volunteers, one female and one male, who were previously healthy. In two donors, T-cell clones that expanded and contracted after mild COVID-19 were tracked by sequencing TCRalpha and TCRbeta repertoires over time.

The sequencer was an Illumina NovaSeq 6000. cDNA libraries for TCRalpha and TCRbeta were prepared by 5'RACE using constant-segment primers, with sample barcodes and unique molecular identifiers added. RNA was extracted from every sample with Trizol reagent. Libraries were amplified in two PCR steps, with a second sample barcode and Illumina TruSeq adapters added in the second step. The libraries were sequenced on an Illumina NovaSeq using 2 x 150 bp paired-end reads. Per the original workflow: Demultiplexing of reads and collapsing into UMI-guided consensus sequences were performed with migec v1.2.7. With mixcr v2.1.11, UMI consensuses were aligned to TRA and TRB V and J templates and assembled into clonotypes. A clonotype was counted as expanded or contracted only when both edgeR and NoisET called the clonotype significant, with the noise models trained on biological replicates. edgeR calls used a false discovery rate-adjusted p below 0.01 and a log2 fold-change threshold of 1. As an exploratory analysis of dynamics, max-normalized trajectories of the 1000 most abundant clonotypes were examined with PCA combined with hierarchical clustering. Each responding clone was given a CD4 or CD8 phenotype based on the CD4+ and CD8+ repertoires, which had been sequenced separately. TCRdb handled the public reads itself, with Q25 trimming in fastp and clone calling in MiXCR, and kept productive beta chains. For every CDR3 protein sequence, its rows merge into one entry that carries the most common genes and DNA. The V and J calls were determined by TCRdb, not by the authors. For this sample there are fewer than 350,000 distinct CDR3 sequences; around 17% appear just once. The top ten constitute 23% of the sample.

Overall results and qualifications from the work: The second-wave clones that peaked on day 37 were not confirmed to be SARS-CoV-2 specific. Contracting CD4+ clones were located mainly in the CM and EM memory subsets, whereas CD8+ clones were found to be enriched in EMRA. Only a couple of mild cases were covered by the study, and larger cohorts that include severe cases with pre-infection samples were considered necessary. Some responding clones were detected in pre-infection memory, suggesting pre-existing cross-reactive memory T cells joined the SARS-CoV-2 response. Clones that contracted from day 15 to 85 showed balanced CD4/CD8 phenotypes, whereas a second wave of clones that expanded from day 15 to 37 leaned towards CD4+.

The specimen was PBMCs or a T cell subset sorted from them (not recorded which). The receptor was isolated from a young man who had mild COVID-19 (a few samples of this study predate the infection). The sample titles of this study are shuffled in the database, so cell type and time point are left out; the donor was told from shared clones.

Read as DNA, the sequence is TGTGCCAGCAGTTTATCGGGGATGAGCAATCAGCCCCAGCATTTT. It translates to CASSLSGMSNQPQHF. The chain couples TRBV12-3 or TRBV12-4 to TRBJ1-5, with no confident D gene call. Trimming removed 2 bases from V and 1 base from J, leaving 9 bases between the germline ends. The CDR3 measures 15 amino acids from cysteine to phenylalanine. Only CDR3 DNA is held: 45 bases, read in frame from base 1.